The clone carrying this T cell receptor (beta chain) has only a few counts. Its antigen is still unknown. This sample stems from a study of STAT5B mutations in CD4+ large granular lymphocyte leukemia. Overall study findings and caveats: TRBV06-family usage was enriched in top patient clones (8/27) versus controls (2/35).

V gave up 4 bases and J gave up 2 bases; unmatched junction bases: 10. This CDR3 spans 17 amino acids. Looked up from germline, CDR1 is LGHNA and CDR2 is YNFKEQ. The protocol was immunoSEQ multiplex PCR, while the TCRdb copy is restricted to in-frame clones and leaves out a portion. In the table there are 25,000 to 35,000 clones, 79% of which are singletons. The sequenced sample was CD4+ T cells from blood buffy coats. The TCR sequence derives from a human donor in good health. The V gene is TRBV4-2, the J gene TRBJ2-2; TRBD1 aligns across 7 bases. The CDR3 sequence: CASSPNTGTDNTGELFF. The CDR3, as DNA: TGTGCCAGCAGCCCAAACACCGGGACAGATAACACCGGGGAGCTGTTTTTT.